The 25 T cell receptor beta chains given below trace back to one sample, sequenced in a study of blood T cell repertoires in COVID-19. The repertoire was sequenced with immunoSEQ multiplex PCR; TCRdb's copy has only in-frame clones and lacks some. The sample records roughly 70,000 clones, 75% to 85% being singletons. Sequencing was performed on peripheral blood. These TCRs come from a human donor in a cohort sampled during active COVID-19.

The chain is built from TRBV4-1 and TRBJ1-5; 7 bases agree with TRBD1. Germline CDR1 MGHRA, CDR2 YSYEKL. Trimming took 1 base from V and 1 from J; bases not matched to a gene: 1. The CDR3 spans 15 residues. The CDR3 here is CASSQGTGSNQPQHF. CDR3 nucleotides: TGCGCCAGCAGCCAAGGGACAGGAAGCAATCAGCCCCAGCATTTT.

This clone appeared a few times. CDR3 coding DNA: TGTGCCAGCAGCTTAGCGAACTTGGGCGGCTACACCTTC. Protein sequence: CASSLANLGGYTF. This rearrangement joins TRBV7-9 to TRBJ1-2; the D is unclear. The CDR3 consists of 13 residues. Germline CDR1 and CDR2: SEHNR and FQNEAQ (reference sequence). The ends were cut back, 0 bases at V and 8 bases at J, with 10 bases in the middle.

The chain carries TRBV9 and TRBJ2-7, with D possibly matching TRBD2 (6 bases). Germline V CDR1 and CDR2: SGDLS, YYNGEE. This CDR3 is built from 17 residues. The V end was cut by 4 bases, the J end by 2 bases, with 22 bases between. CDR3 DNA sequence: TGTGCCAGCAGCCCTCCCCCGGTCGGGAGAGGCACCTACGAGCAGTACTTC. Amino acid sequence: CASSPPPVGRGTYEQYF.

The genes are TRBV4-1 and TRBJ1-4; no definite D call. Germline CDR1 reads MGHRA; CDR2 reads YSYEKL. Deletions cut 0 bases from V and 4 bases from J, with 18 bases between. The CDR3 is 18 amino acids. The CDR3 sequence: CASSQEIAYGQNNEKLFF. Written as DNA, the CDR3 is TGCGCCAGCAGCCAAGAAATAGCGTACGGGCAGAATAATGAAAAACTGTTTTTT.

This chain uses TRBV5-1 with TRBJ2-7, with D possibly TRBD2 on 5 matching bases. Germline CDR1 is SGHRS and CDR2 is YFSETQ. Trimming shortened V by 4 bases and J by 1 base, and 15 bases separated the two germline ends. The CDR3 length is 15 residues. The CDR3 DNA is TGCGCCAGCAGCCCGAATACGGGAACTTCCTACGAGCAGTACTTC. As protein: CASSPNTGTSYEQYF.

The rearrangement uses TRBV5-4 and TRBJ1-1, with D perhaps matching TRBD1 (5 bases). CDR3 length equals 13 residues. Trimming left V 4 bases short and J 2 bases short, with 9 bases between. Germline assignment: CDR1 SGHNT and CDR2 YYREEE (reference sequence). Here the CDR3 DNA reads TGTGCCAGCAGCCTCGACAGAAACACTGAAGCTTTCTTT. Amino acid sequence: CASSLDRNTEAFF.

The rearrangement uses TRBV2 and TRBJ1-5; 9 positions match TRBD1. The CDR3 consists of 16 residues. Looked up from germline, CDR1 is SNHLY and CDR2 is FYNNEI. J was trimmed by 2 bases and V by 3 bases; bases with no gene match: 5. The CDR3 nucleotides read TGTGCCAGCAGTGACCGGGGACAGGGTCGCAATCAGCCCCAGCATTTT. Translation: CASSDRGQGRNQPQHF.

This clone was detected only once. V gene TRBV5-1 combines with J gene TRBJ1-1, with 10 bases that match TRBD1. V trimming: 4 bases; J trimming: 1 base; junction bases outside the gene matches: 4. CDR1 SGHRS and CDR2 YFSETQ come from the germline V gene. CDR3 length equals 15 residues. Written as DNA, the CDR3 is TGCGCCAGCAGCCCGGGACAGGGGACGAACACTGAAGCTTTCTTT. This gives the protein CASSPGQGTNTEAFF.

The chain combines TRBV12-3 or TRBV12-4 with TRBJ2-7; TRBD1 might be the D (6 bases). V lost 4 bases, J lost 5 bases, and 12 bases lay in between. The CDR3 extends over 13 amino acids. CDR3 in amino acids: CASSSDSLDEQYF. In DNA form, the CDR3 reads TGTGCCAGCAGTTCGGACAGCCTAGACGAGCAGTACTTC.

The V gene is TRBV29-1, the J gene TRBJ2-1, with 11 bases identical to TRBD2. CDR1 SQVTM and CDR2 ANQGSEA come from the germline V gene. The CDR3 runs to 15 residues. The V segment lost 8 bases and the J segment 7 bases; nucleotides outside the gene matches: 13. CDR3 coding DNA: TGCAGCTTCCAATATACTAGCGGGAGACTAAATGAGCAGTTCTTC. Protein product: CSFQYTSGRLNEQFF.

The V call is TRBV30, the J call TRBJ1-5; 7 bases fit TRBD1. The CDR3 extends over 15 amino acids. Germline CDR1 and CDR2: GTSNPN and SVGIG (reference sequence). The V and J ends lost 2 bases and 4 bases, in that order; junction bases with no gene match: 8. CDR3 DNA sequence: TGTGCCTGGAGTCGTAGAGGGGGCGGGAATCAGCCCCAGCATTTT. Translating gives CAWSRRGGGNQPQHF.

V and J are TRBV6-2 or TRBV6-3 and TRBJ2-7; TRBD2 might be the D (6 bases). V gave up 0 bases and J gave up 7 bases, with 10 bases separating them. The germline V gene has CDR1 MNHEY and CDR2 SVGEGT. The CDR3 has 13 amino acids. In DNA form, the CDR3 reads TGTGCCAGCAGTTACTCGACTAGGGAGGAGCAGTACTTC. This translates into CASSYSTREEQYF.

This clone showed up just a few times. The rearrangement links TRBV27 to TRBJ2-1, with TRBD2 matching over 7 bases. This CDR3 spans 13 amino acids. V shed 3 bases and J 8 bases; nucleotides not matched to a gene: 4. From germline, CDR1 is MNHEY and CDR2 SMNVEV (reference sequence). This chain's CDR3 is CASSFGEGDEQFF. The CDR3 nucleotides are TGTGCCAGCAGTTTTGGGGAGGGCGATGAGCAGTTCTTC.

This rearrangement joins TRBV28 to TRBJ2-7; TRBD1 matches 7 bases. Germline V CDR1 and CDR2: MDHEN, SYDVKM. The trim removed 3 bases at V and 9 bases at J, leaving 11 bases unmatched. The CDR3 totals 14 residues. The CDR3 region has the DNA TGTGCCAGCAGTTTGGCAGGGGGTGAATTTGGGCAGTACTTC. Translated: CASSLAGGEFGQYF.

The rearrangement uses TRBV4-1 and TRBJ1-4, with 8 nucleotides matching TRBD1. Trimming cost V 4 bases and J 4 bases; bases outside gene matches: 5. This CDR3 contains 15 residues. Germline assignment: CDR1 MGHRA and CDR2 YSYEKL. CDR3 sequence: CASSLMTGDNEKLFF. The DNA for the CDR3 is TGCGCCAGCAGCCTAATGACAGGGGATAATGAAAAACTGTTTTTT.

V is TRBV19 and J is TRBJ2-7; 10 positions agree with TRBD1. This CDR3 spans 15 amino acids. J gave up 4 bases and V 3 bases, and 6 bases lay outside the gene matches. Germline V lookup: CDR1 LNHDA, CDR2 SQIVND (reference sequence). The chain's CDR3 is CASSISGTGVYEQYF. CDR3 nucleotide sequence: TGTGCCAGTAGTATTTCCGGGACAGGGGTGTACGAGCAGTACTTC.

Only one count was recorded for this clone. This sequence joins TRBV2 and TRBJ1-5; 9 positions agree with TRBD1. The junction had 1 base not matched to a gene; V was cut back by 6 bases and J by 4 bases. CDR3 size: 13 residues. Per germline, CDR1 SNHLY and CDR2 FYNNEI. DNA of the CDR3: TGTGCCAGCAGAGGACAGGGGAATCAGCCCCAGCATTTT. Protein product: CASRGQGNQPQHF.

The V call is TRBV5-1, the J call TRBJ2-1; 7 positions agree with TRBD1. The CDR3 has 14 amino acids. V was clipped by 4 bases and J by 6 bases; unmatched bases: 7. Germline V gene data show CDR1 as SGHRS and CDR2 as YFSETQ. CDR3 loop: CASSDRVEPNEQFF. DNA of the CDR3: TGCGCCAGCAGCGACAGGGTGGAACCCAATGAGCAGTTCTTC.

The chain joins TRBV2 to TRBJ2-2, with D tentatively TRBD2 (6 bases). Trimming took off 4 bases at V and 5 bases at J, with 14 bases between the two ends. This CDR3 spans 15 amino acids. In germline, CDR1 is SNHLY, CDR2 FYNNEI. The CDR3 protein is CASSGKRAGTGELFF. Here the CDR3 DNA reads TGTGCCAGCAGTGGGAAAAGGGCGGGGACCGGGGAGCTGTTTTTT.

The V call is TRBV29-1, the J call TRBJ2-5; maybe TRBD2 (5 bases). There are 14 residues in the CDR3. The V and J ends lost 4 bases and 0 bases respectively, with 12 bases between them. Germline-derived CDR1 and CDR2 are SQVTM and ANQGSEA. The CDR3 DNA is TGCAGCGTTGGTGGCAGGCGGGACCAAGAGACCCAGTACTTC. Translating it yields CSVGGRRDQETQYF.

This rearrangement joins TRBV9 to TRBJ1-5; no clear D gene. In germline, CDR1 is SGDLS, CDR2 YYNGEE. The CDR3 sequence is 14 residues long. Trimming shortened V by 0 bases and J by 7 bases, and 11 bases separated the two germline ends. The DNA for the CDR3 is TGTGCCAGCAGCGTAGAGGAGGGAGGGCAGCCCCAGCATTTT. It specifies CASSVEEGGQPQHF. Supplemented by reference TRBV9 and TRBJ1-5, the full variable domain reads DSGVTQTPKHLITATGQRVTLRCSPRSGDLSVYWYQQSLDQGLQFLIQYYNGEERAKGNILERFSAQQFPDLHSELNLSSLELGDSALYFCASSVEEGGQPQHFGDGTRLSIL.

This chain uses TRBV28 with TRBJ2-7; D may be TRBD2 (7 bases). Germline-derived CDR1 and CDR2 are MDHEN and SYDVKM. CDR3 length equals 12 residues. The germline V and J ends were trimmed by 3 bases and 12 bases, with 15 bases remaining between them. Written as DNA, the CDR3 is TGTGCCAGCAGTTTCCGACAGGAGCGGGGGTACTTC. Translation: CASSFRQERGYF.

This chain connects TRBV7-2 to TRBJ2-1; 13 nucleotides match TRBD2. The CDR3 is 17 amino acids. The V gene end was trimmed by 6 bases and the J gene end by 4 bases; junction bases not matched to a gene: 9. Per germline, CDR1 SGHTA and CDR2 FQGNSA. The CDR3 nucleotides read TGTGCCAGCAGTCCGCGCGGGGGACTAGCGGGATACAATGAGCAGTTCTTC. Its translation: CASSPRGGLAGYNEQFF.

J is TRBJ2-5 and V is TRBV6-5; possibly TRBD1 for D (6 bases). CDR1 and CDR2 (germline): MNHEY, SVGAGI. Trimming took off 6 bases at V and 4 bases at J, with 12 bases between the two ends. This CDR3 contains 13 residues. The CDR3 spells CASRQDSRETQYF. CDR3 sequence (DNA): TGTGCCAGCAGACAGGACAGTCGAGAGACCCAGTACTTC.

The table lists this clone with a few counts. In nucleotides, the CDR3 is TGTGCCAGCAGTAGGACAGGGTCGGGCACCGGGGAGCTGTTTTTT. This translates into CASSRTGSGTGELFF. The V call is TRBV6-5, the J call TRBJ2-2; TRBD1 aligns across 8 bases. V was pared by 5 bases and J by 4 bases, with 6 bases of the junction left unmatched. Looked up from germline, CDR1 is MNHEY and CDR2 is SVGAGI. The CDR3 totals 15 residues.